This is a list of T cell receptor beta chains from one sample in a study of blood T cell repertoires in COVID-19. TCRdb keeps only in-frame clones here, not all; method: immunoSEQ multiplex PCR. The sample has 250,000 or so clones, roughly 84% seen once. Sequences were obtained from PBMCs or T cells enriched from blood (not recorded which). The receptor set was obtained from a woman between 50 and 59 years old who had been exposed to COVID-19. The CDR3 runs from the conserved cysteine through the conserved F or W. Fields, in order: clone size, J gene, V gene, D gene, CDR3 DNA, CDR3 protein. A D gene is named only where the DNA matches it firmly. Rows may omit the clone size; those that give it use once, few, many or a size class.

>.|TRBJ1-1|TRBV18|.
TGTGCCAGCTCATTCCTCCTATCTGAAGCTTTCTTT
CASSFLLSEAFF
>.|TRBJ2-2|TRBV24-1|TRBD1
TGTGCCACCAGTGCCGGGACAGGGAAGCCCGGGGAGCTGTTTTTT
CATSAGTGKPGELFF
>.|TRBJ2-2|TRBV29-1|.
TGCAGCGACAATACTAGGATCGGCACCGGGGAGCTGTTTTTT
CSDNTRIGTGELFF
>.|TRBJ2-1|TRBV30|TRBD1
TGTGCCTGGAGTCCTACGGGACAGGGGAGGGTTGGAAATGAGCAGTTCTTC
CAWSPTGQGRVGNEQFF
>.|TRBJ1-2|TRBV27|.
TGTGCCAGCAGTGAGGCGGGGGCGTACTATGGCTACACCTTC
CASSEAGAYYGYTF
>once|TRBJ2-5|TRBV5-1|.
TGCGCCAGCAGCCGGACTCCCTCGGGGGAGACCCAGTACTTC
CASSRTPSGETQYF
>.|TRBJ2-5|TRBV6-1|.
TGTGCCAGCAGTGAATCTCCCTGGAGGAGGGAGACCCAGTACTTC
CASSESPWRRETQYF
>.|TRBJ1-2|TRBV7-2|TRBD1
TGTGCCAGCAGCTCCGGAAGACAGGGTATGGGCTACACCTTC
CASSSGRQGMGYTF
>.|TRBJ1-1|TRBV5-4|TRBD1
TGTGCCAGCAGCGGCCGGGACAGGGTAGCTTTCTTT
CASSGRDRVAFF
>once|TRBJ1-6|TRBV7-9|.
TGTGCCAGCAGCCCCACAGGTAGCTCCTATAATTCACCCCTCCACTTT
CASSPTGSSYNSPLHF
>.|TRBJ1-4|TRBV7-2|.
TGTGCCAGCAGCTTAGGTAGTATGAACGTCGAAAAACTGTTTTTT
CASSLGSMNVEKLFF
>.|TRBJ1-1|TRBV18|TRBD1
TGTGCCAGCTCATCTTTAGGGGGCAGTGAAGCTTTCTTT
CASSSLGGSEAFF
>.|TRBJ2-1|TRBV2|TRBD2
TGTGCCAGCAGTTCGGGGGGGCCGGCGGAGCAGTTCTTC
CASSSGGPAEQFF
>few|TRBJ1-2|TRBV28|.
TGTGCCAGCAGTTTAGGGGGGGCGCGAAATGGCTACACCTTC
CASSLGGARNGYTF
>.|TRBJ2-1|TRBV19|TRBD2
TGTGCCAGTGGACTAGCGTCTCCCTACAATGAGCAGTTCTTC
CASGLASPYNEQFF
>.|TRBJ2-2|TRBV7-6|TRBD2
TGTGCCAGCAGCTCCCTAGCGGGGGGGACCGGGGAGCTGTTTTTT
CASSSLAGGTGELFF
>once|TRBJ1-1|TRBV10-1|.
TGCGCCAGCAAAGCTACCCAAGAGATTTTCTTT
CASKATQEIFF
>once|TRBJ1-2|TRBV10-1|.
TGCGCCAGCAGTGAGCCCAGGGAAGGGTTCTTC
CASSEPREGFF
>.|TRBJ1-5|TRBV7-2|.
TGTGCCAGCAGCAAAGGGCAGGGTTGGGGTCAGCCCCAGCATTTT
CASSKGQGWGQPQHF
>.|TRBJ2-2|TRBV10-2|.
TGCGCCAGCAGGCGACAGACGAACACCGGGGAGCTGTTTTTT
CASRRQTNTGELFF
>.|TRBJ2-7|TRBV27|.
TGTGCCAGCAGTGCTTTTAGAGGTAGCGAGCAGTACTTC
CASSAFRGSEQYF
>.|TRBJ2-7|TRBV12-3/TRBV12-4|.
TGTGCCAGCGGTCGAGACTACGAGCAGTACTTC
CASGRDYEQYF
>.|TRBJ2-1|TRBV6-4|TRBD1
TGTGCCAGCAGTGAAGGGGGCCATGGAACTGAGCAGTTCTTC
CASSEGGHGTEQFF
>.|TRBJ1-1|TRBV12-5|.
TGTGCTAGTGGCCTGGACAGTATCATTGAAGCTTTCTTT
CASGLDSIIEAFF
>.|TRBJ1-2|TRBV9|.
TGTGCCAGCAGCGGAGCGATGAACTATGGCTACACCTTC
CASSGAMNYGYTF
>.|TRBJ2-6|TRBV30|.
TGTGCCTGGAGTGTAGTCCGTACTAGCTCTGGGGCCAACGTCCTGACTTTC
CAWSVVRTSSGANVLTF
>.|TRBJ1-2|TRBV27|.
TGTGCCAGCAGTCCCTACCGGACAGCCGGAGCATATGGCTACACCTTC
CASSPYRTAGAYGYTF
>.|TRBJ1-6|TRBV7-6|.
TGTGCCAGCAGCTTAAATGGGGCAGGGCGCCCGTCACCCCTCCACTTT
CASSLNGAGRPSPLHF
>few|TRBJ1-1|TRBV5-1|.
TGCGCCAGCAGCTTGCGACAGAACACTGAAGCTTTCTTT
CASSLRQNTEAFF
>.|TRBJ2-7|TRBV5-1|TRBD1
TGCGCCAGCAGCTCGGGACAGGGGCTTCGAACCTACGAGCAGTACTTC
CASSSGQGLRTYEQYF
>.|TRBJ1-1|TRBV9|.
TGTGCCAGCAGCCCCTGGGAGGGATCGGGGACCACTGAAGCTTTCTTT
CASSPWEGSGTTEAFF
>.|TRBJ2-3|TRBV7-8|.
TGTGCCAGCAGCCATGAGGCTAGCACAGATACGCAGTATTTT
CASSHEASTDTQYF
>.|TRBJ2-5|TRBV3-1/TRBV3-2|.
TGTGCCAGCAGCCGGAGACTCCTGGGGACCCAGTACTTC
CASSRRLLGTQYF
>.|TRBJ2-1|TRBV5-6|TRBD1
TGTGCCAGCAGCCGGACAGGGACCTACCTAGCCTACAATGAGCAGTTCTTC
CASSRTGTYLAYNEQFF